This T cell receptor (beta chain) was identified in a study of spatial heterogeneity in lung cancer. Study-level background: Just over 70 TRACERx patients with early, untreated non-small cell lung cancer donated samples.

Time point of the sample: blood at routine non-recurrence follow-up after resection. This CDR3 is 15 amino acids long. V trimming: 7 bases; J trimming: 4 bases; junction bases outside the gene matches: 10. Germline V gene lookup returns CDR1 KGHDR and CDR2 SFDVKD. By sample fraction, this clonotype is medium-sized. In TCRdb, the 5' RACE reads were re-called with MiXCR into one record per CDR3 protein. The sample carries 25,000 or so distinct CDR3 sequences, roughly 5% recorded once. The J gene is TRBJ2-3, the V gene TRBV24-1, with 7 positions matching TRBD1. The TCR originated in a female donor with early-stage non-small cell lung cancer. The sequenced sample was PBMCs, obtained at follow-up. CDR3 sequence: CATRGDGTASDTQYF. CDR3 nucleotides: TGTGCCACCAGGGGGGACGGGACAGCTTCAGATACGCAGTATTTT.